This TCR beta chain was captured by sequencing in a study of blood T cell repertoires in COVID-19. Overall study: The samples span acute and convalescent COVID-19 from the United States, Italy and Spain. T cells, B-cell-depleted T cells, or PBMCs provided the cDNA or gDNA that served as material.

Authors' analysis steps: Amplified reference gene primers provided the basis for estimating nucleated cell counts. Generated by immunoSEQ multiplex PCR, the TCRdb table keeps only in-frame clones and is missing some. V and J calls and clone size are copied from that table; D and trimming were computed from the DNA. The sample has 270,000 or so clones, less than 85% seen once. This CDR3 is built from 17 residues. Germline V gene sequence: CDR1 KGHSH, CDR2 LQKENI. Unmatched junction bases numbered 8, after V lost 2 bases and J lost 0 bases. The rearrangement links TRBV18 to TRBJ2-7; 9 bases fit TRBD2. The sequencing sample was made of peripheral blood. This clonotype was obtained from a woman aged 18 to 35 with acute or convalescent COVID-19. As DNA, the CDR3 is TGTGCCAGCTCACCAAGGTCCGGCGGGAGGGGCTCCTACGAGCAGTACTTC. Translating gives CASSPRSGGRGSYEQYF.